The 26 T cell receptor beta chains in this list originate from one sample, sequenced in a study of blood T cell repertoires in COVID-19. Clones were sequenced by immunoSEQ multiplex PCR, and TCRdb holds only the in-frame ones, with some missing. The sample consists of around 260,000 clones, about 89% of them appearing once. Specimen: peripheral blood. The receptors shown here come from a man aged 35 to 55 who had recovered from COVID-19.

The chain's CDR3 is CASSPPPGLRGVEQFF. The CDR3 nucleotides are TGTGCCAGCTCACCCCCTCCGGGACTAAGGGGTGTTGAGCAGTTCTTC. The chain couples TRBV18 to TRBJ2-1; 7 bases fit TRBD2. This CDR3 is 16 amino acids long. The V segment lost 3 bases and the J segment 9 bases; nucleotides outside the gene matches: 14. Germline CDR1 is KGHSH and CDR2 is LQKENI.

This clone was counted between two and nine times. The CDR3 sequence: CSAMTGRSYEQYF. The CDR3 nucleotides are TGCAGCGCTATGACAGGGCGGTCCTACGAGCAGTACTTC. The genes are TRBV29-1 and TRBJ2-7; 7 bases map to TRBD1. V gave up 7 bases and J gave up 1 base; unmatched junction bases: 7. This CDR3 region has 13 residues. CDR1 and CDR2 from the germline V gene are SQVTM and ANQGSEA.

The chain combines TRBV11-1 with TRBJ2-1, with a tentative D call TRBD1 (6 bases). The CDR3 length is 16 residues. V gave up 5 bases and J gave up 3 bases, with 17 bases separating them. Germline CDR1 SGHAT, CDR2 FQDESV (reference sequence). The CDR3: CASSQRTAKYYNEQFF. For the CDR3, the DNA is TGTGCCAGCAGCCAAAGGACAGCGAAATACTACAATGAGCAGTTCTTC.

The gene calls are TRBV11-2 and TRBJ2-2; tentative D call: TRBD2 (5 bases). With 5 bases removed from V and 5 bases from J, the gap between germline ends came to 21 bases. Germline values: CDR1 SGHAT, CDR2 FQNNGV. The CDR3 consists of 17 residues. CDR3 bases: TGTGCCAGCAGCCTTCCCGGTTCAGCTAGCCGGACCGGGGAGCTGTTTTTT. It yields the protein CASSLPGSASRTGELFF.

This chain uses TRBV5-6 with TRBJ2-1; D not resolved. Between the trimmed V and J ends, which lost 5 bases and 7 bases, there was a span of 10 bases. The V gene's germline CDR1 is SGHDT and CDR2 YYEEEE. The CDR3 totals 12 residues. CDR3 sequence reads: CASRGRENEQFF. CDR3 bases: TGTGCCAGCAGGGGCCGAGAGAATGAGCAGTTCTTC.

This chain links TRBV27 with TRBJ2-1, with D unresolved. The CDR3 has 11 amino acids. The V and J ends lost 2 bases and 10 bases respectively, with 6 bases between them. Germline assignment: CDR1 MNHEY and CDR2 SMNVEV (reference sequence). CDR3: CASSLRGEQFF. The CDR3 nucleotides read TGTGCCAGCAGTTTAAGAGGCGAGCAGTTCTTC.

This clone was counted many times. The rearrangement uses TRBV2 and TRBJ2-7; TRBD2 is a possible D gene (5 bases). V gave up 7 bases and J gave up 1 base, with 11 bases separating them. CDR1 is SNHLY, CDR2 FYNNEI, per germline. The CDR3 has 13 residues. The CDR3 sequence is CASTPGKSYEQYF. In nucleotides, the CDR3 is TGTGCCAGCACCCCGGGAAAGTCCTACGAGCAGTACTTC.

CDR3 sequence (DNA): TGTGCCAGCAGCTTAACCGCGGATAGCGGGCTTAGCACAGATACGCAGTATTTT. It codes for CASSLTADSGLSTDTQYF. The chain is built from TRBV11-2 and TRBJ2-3; 7 bases are shared with TRBD2. In germline, CDR1 is SGHAT, CDR2 FQNNGV. The CDR3 is made up of 18 amino acids. V shed 2 bases and J 0 bases; nucleotides not matched to a gene: 11.

The rearrangement uses TRBV11-2 and TRBJ2-4; no clear D gene. Trimming took 6 bases from V and 3 from J, leaving 9 bases between them. CDR3 size: 13 residues. Germline V gene sequence: CDR1 SGHAT, CDR2 FQNNGV. The CDR3: CASSRLIKNIQYF. CDR3 DNA: TGTGCCAGCAGTCGACTGATCAAAAACATTCAGTACTTC.

The rearrangement uses TRBV7-2 and TRBJ2-3, with TRBD2 matching over 9 bases. There are 19 residues in the CDR3. CDR1 is SGHTA and CDR2 is FQGNSA in the germline V gene. The V and J ends lost 1 base and 0 bases, in that order; junction bases with no gene match: 11. CDR3 DNA sequence: TGTGCCAGCAGCTTAGGTTGGGATAGCGGGGGAGCTAGCACAGATACGCAGTATTTT. It codes for CASSLGWDSGGASTDTQYF.

This clone occurred once. This chain uses TRBV7-9 with TRBJ2-1; 14 bases map to TRBD2. The trim removed 11 bases at V and 9 bases at J, leaving 6 bases unmatched. Germline V gene data show CDR1 as SEHNR and CDR2 as FQNEAQ (reference sequence). The CDR3 is made up of 13 amino acids. The chain's CDR3 is CAGVTSGRVEQFF. CDR3 DNA sequence: TGTGCCGGGGTGACTAGCGGGAGGGTTGAGCAGTTCTTC.

This chain joins TRBV2 and TRBJ1-1; possible D gene TRBD1, 5 bases. V was trimmed by 5 bases and J by 3 bases, leaving 10 bases between them. From germline, CDR1 is SNHLY and CDR2 FYNNEI. This CDR3 is built from 13 residues. CDR3 residues: CASSPRVDTEAFF. The DNA for the CDR3 is TGTGCCAGCAGTCCCAGGGTCGACACTGAAGCTTTCTTT. The entire variable domain, with the rest obtained from reference TRBV2 and TRBJ1-1, is as follows: EPEVTQTPSHQVTQMGQEVILRCVPISNHLYFYWYRQILGQKVEFLVSFYNNEISEKSEIFDDQFSVERPDGSNFTLKIRSTKLEDSAMYFCASSPRVDTEAFFGQGTRLTVV.

As to this clone: Compared with germline, one end of the junction differs, possibly owing to a read error. The V and J genes are TRBV10-3 and TRBJ1-2; D is perhaps TRBD1 (5 bases). This CDR3 spans 12 amino acids. The V gene's germline CDR1 is ENHRY and CDR2 SYGVKD. The CDR3 region is CATSPGNSGYTF. CDR3 bases: TGTGCCACCTCACCAGGGAACTCTGGCTACACCTTC.

This clone showed up just a few times. The V and J genes are TRBV7-6 and TRBJ2-5, with 8 nucleotides matching TRBD1. CDR1 is SGHVS and CDR2 is FNYEAQ in the germline V gene. Trimming cost V 5 bases and J 5 bases; bases outside gene matches: 13. CDR3 length: 16 amino acids. As DNA, the CDR3 is TGTGCCAGCAGCCCTAGACAGGGGATCGTTCGGGAGACCCAGTACTTC. Protein sequence: CASSPRQGIVRETQYF.

The gene calls are TRBV5-1 and TRBJ1-6; 7 bases map to TRBD1. The CDR3 is 14 amino acids. CDR1 is SGHRS, CDR2 YFSETQ, per germline. Unmatched junction bases numbered 3, after V lost 0 bases and J lost 9 bases. The CDR3 reads CASSLEQGSSPLHF. The CDR3, as DNA: TGCGCCAGCAGCTTGGAACAGGGGAGTTCACCCCTCCACTTT.

The V and J genes are TRBV7-8 and TRBJ2-3; D is ambiguous. CDR3 length equals 15 residues. Germline V gives CDR1 SGHVS, CDR2 FQNEAQ. Trimming removed 1 base from V and 6 bases from J, with 14 bases in between. In DNA, the CDR3 is TGTGCCAGCAGCTTAGTAAGGCGGCAGTGGGATACGCAGTATTTT. Amino acid sequence: CASSLVRRQWDTQYF. The entire variable domain, with the rest obtained from reference TRBV7-8 and TRBJ2-3, is as follows: GAGVSQSPRYKVAKRGQDVALRCDPISGHVSLFWYQQALGQGPEFLTYFQNEAQLDKSGLPSDRFFAERPEGSVSTLKIQRTQQEDSAVYLCASSLVRRQWDTQYFGPGTRLTVL.

J is TRBJ2-1 and V is TRBV29-1; 10 nucleotides match TRBD2. CDR1 SQVTM and CDR2 ANQGSEA come from the germline V gene. CDR3 length: 14 amino acids. V was pared by 6 bases and J by 5 bases, with 7 bases of the junction left unmatched. The CDR3 here is CSVETSGPHNEQFF. The CDR3 DNA follows: TGCAGCGTGGAGACTAGCGGGCCCCACAATGAGCAGTTCTTC.

The rearrangement joins TRBV7-3 to TRBJ1-3; D ambiguous. Germline CDR1 reads SGHTA; CDR2 reads FQGTGA. V shed 4 bases and J shed 4 bases, with 8 bases lying between them. The CDR3 runs 13 residues. CDR3 sequence (DNA): TGTGCCAGCAGCTCCGACATGGGAAACACCATATATTTT. Its protein is CASSSDMGNTIYF.

V and J are TRBV5-8 and TRBJ1-1; maybe TRBD1 (6 bases). CDR1 is SGHTS, CDR2 YDEGEE, per germline. The CDR3 is 16 residues long. Trimming stripped 3 bases from V and 0 bases from J, with 15 bases between. CDR3 sequence: CASSYPRGNLNTEAFF. CDR3 in DNA: TGTGCCAGCAGCTACCCCAGGGGTAACCTGAACACTGAAGCTTTCTTT.

V gene TRBV15 combines with J gene TRBJ2-3, with D possibly TRBD1 on 5 matching bases. Germline CDR1 reads LNHNV; CDR2 reads YYDKDF (reference sequence). This CDR3 contains 17 residues. V dropped 1 base and J dropped 5 bases, with 19 bases sitting between them. Here the CDR3 DNA reads TGTGCCACCAGCAGAGCCGCCGGAGCCAAGGGGAAAGATACGCAGTATTTT. This translates into CATSRAAGAKGKDTQYF.

V usage is TRBV6-5 and J usage is TRBJ2-1; 7 nucleotides match TRBD2. The ends lost 6 bases at V and 7 bases at J; junction bases unmatched: 12. The CDR3 sequence is 15 residues long. Per the germline V gene, CDR1 is MNHEY and CDR2 is SVGAGI. The CDR3 reads CASSPAGELLNEQFF. The CDR3 nucleotides are TGTGCCAGCAGCCCGGCGGGGGAGTTATTAAATGAGCAGTTCTTC.

The chain links TRBV19 to TRBJ2-5, with TRBD2 matching 7 bases. V was clipped by 8 bases and J by 2 bases; unmatched bases: 8. The germline V gene has CDR1 LNHDA and CDR2 SQIVND (reference sequence). The CDR3 contains 14 residues. The CDR3 bases are TGTGCCAGTCGAAAGCGGGGAAGTCAAGAGACCCAGTACTTC. Translated: CASRKRGSQETQYF.

The chain is built from TRBV5-6 and TRBJ1-3; 9 bases match TRBD1. After removal of 4 bases from V and 6 bases from J, the junction contained 8 bases not matched to a gene. CDR3 size: 15 residues. Germline V gene sequence: CDR1 SGHDT, CDR2 YYEEEE. The CDR3 DNA reads as TGTGCCAGCAGCCCGGACAGGGGTTTAGAAAACACCATATATTTT. Protein product: CASSPDRGLENTIYF.

This rearrangement joins TRBV5-4 to TRBJ1-2; D not certain. V dropped 7 bases and J dropped 4 bases, with 11 bases sitting between them. The CDR3 loop spans 12 amino acids. From germline, CDR1 is SGHNT and CDR2 YYREEE (reference sequence). For the CDR3, the DNA is TGTGCCAGCCGAGACACCCTCTATGGCTACACCTTC. This encodes CASRDTLYGYTF.

V gene TRBV12-3 or TRBV12-4 combines with J gene TRBJ2-3; D perhaps matches TRBD2 (7 bases). The CDR3 spans 12 residues. Trimming removed 6 bases at V and 10 bases at J, with 14 bases between. Here the CDR3 reads CASSLRGGSQYF. For the CDR3, the DNA is TGTGCCAGCAGCCTGAGGGGGGGATCGCAGTATTTT.

The CDR3 protein is CASSARWLGRQSGNTIYF. DNA for the CDR3: TGTGCCAGCAGCGCCCGTTGGTTGGGGAGGCAATCTGGAAACACCATATATTTT. This rearrangement joins TRBV5-8 to TRBJ1-3; D is ambiguous. Trimming removed 4 bases from V and 1 base from J, with 21 bases in between. The germline CDR1 and CDR2 sequences are SGHTS and YDEGEE. This CDR3 contains 18 residues. Supplemented by reference TRBV5-8 and TRBJ1-3, the full variable domain reads EAGVTQSPTHLIKTRGQQATLRCSPISGHTSVYWYQQALGLGLQFLLWYDEGEERNRGNFPPRFSGRQFPNYSSELNVNALELEDSALYLCASSARWLGRQSGNTIYFGEGSWLTVV.